A single sample gave rise to the 11 T cell receptor beta chains below, sequenced in a study of neurological immune-mediated disorders. TCRdb independently ran MiXCR on the 5' RACE reads; one entry per CDR3 protein. This repertoire shows about 50,000 distinct CDR3 sequences, about 15% found once; its top ten account for 4.4%. Sample: PBMCs. The receptors derive from a man aged 55 to 70 in good health.

This clonotype was observed many times. The rearrangement joins TRBV27 to TRBJ2-3, with 7 bases lining up with TRBD2. The CDR3 runs to 16 residues. Trimming removed 2 bases from V and 5 bases from J; junction bases left unmatched: 10. Germline V CDR1 and CDR2: MNHEY, SMNVEV (reference sequence). For the CDR3, the DNA is TGTGCCAGCAGTTTAATTCGGCTGGGGGGGGGAGATACGCAGTATTTT. This gives the protein CASSLIRLGGGDTQYF.

This clonotype occurred many times. The V gene is TRBV6-5, the J gene TRBJ2-1; 8 bases are a match to TRBD2. The CDR3 length is 16 residues. Germline values: CDR1 MNHEY, CDR2 SVGAGI. After removal of 7 bases from V and 0 bases from J, the junction contained 8 bases not matched to a gene. The CDR3 DNA reads TGTGCCAGCATGTCAGCGGGAGAATACTCCTACAATGAGCAGTTCTTC. Its protein product is CASMSAGEYSYNEQFF.

This clonotype was detected ten times or more. The J gene is TRBJ2-1, the V gene TRBV20-1; 8 bases map to TRBD2. Germline CDR1 is DFQATT and CDR2 is SNEGSKA (reference sequence). Trimming cost V 8 bases and J 7 bases; bases outside gene matches: 10. The CDR3 runs to 13 residues. The CDR3 region is CSHPGGARNEQFF. CDR3 bases: TGCAGTCACCCGGGGGGGGCCAGGAATGAGCAGTTCTTC.

This clonotype was counted ten times or more. The chain joins TRBV7-9 to TRBJ1-6, with D possibly matching TRBD1 (5 bases). V lost 3 bases to trimming and J lost 1 base, with 7 bases between them. Germline V lookup: CDR1 SEHNR, CDR2 FQNEAQ (reference sequence). The CDR3 totals 15 residues. The CDR3 is CASSFQGSYNSPLHF. The CDR3 coding sequence is TGTGCCAGCAGCTTCCAGGGTTCCTATAATTCACCCCTCCACTTT. The full variable domain, with the rest looked up from reference TRBV7-9 and TRBJ1-6, is DTGVSQNPRHKITKRGQNVTFRCDPISEHNRLYWYRQTLGQGPEFLTYFQNEAQLEKSRLLSDRFSAERPKGSFSTLEIQRTEQGDSAMYLCASSFQGSYNSPLHFGNGTRLTVT.

This clonotype has ten or more counts. The gene calls are TRBV12-3 or TRBV12-4 and TRBJ1-2, with a weak D call TRBD1 (5 bases). CDR3 size: 13 residues. Between the trimmed V and J ends, which lost 7 bases and 5 bases, there was a span of 14 bases. The CDR3 spells CASTSGPEYGYTF. CDR3 DNA: TGTGCCAGCACCTCGGGACCCGAGTATGGCTACACCTTC.

This clonotype was observed at least ten times. This sequence joins TRBV5-1 and TRBJ2-2; no reliable D call. The CDR3 has 13 residues. With 0 bases removed from V and 5 bases from J, the gap between germline ends came to 5 bases. The germline CDR1 and CDR2 sequences are SGHRS and YFSETQ. CDR3 sequence: CASSLGETGELFF. The CDR3 DNA is TGCGCCAGCAGCTTGGGAGAGACCGGGGAGCTGTTTTTT.

This clonotype was found many times. This chain joins TRBV11-2 and TRBJ1-2, with unresolved D. The CDR3 covers 13 residues. The V gene's germline CDR1 is SGHAT and CDR2 FQNNGV. The V end lost 1 base, the J end lost 4 bases, and 7 bases lay between the germline ends. CDR3 sequence: CASSLGQRYGYTF. CDR3 DNA: TGTGCCAGCAGCTTAGGGCAGCGCTATGGCTACACCTTC.

This clonotype was detected many times. The chain combines TRBV28 with TRBJ2-3, with 8 bases identical to TRBD2. J lost 4 bases, V lost 7 bases, and 10 bases had no gene match. CDR3 size: 15 residues. Germline V gene data show CDR1 as MDHEN and CDR2 as SYDVKM. CDR3 sequence reads: CASTIREGTPDTQYF. The DNA for the CDR3 is TGTGCCAGCACTATCCGGGAGGGTACACCAGATACGCAGTATTTT.

This clonotype was counted many times. The chain combines TRBV3-1 with TRBJ2-1; D is perhaps TRBD1 (7 bases). The V end lost 1 base, the J end lost 8 bases, and 9 bases lay between the germline ends. CDR1 and CDR2 from the germline V gene are LGHDT and YNNKEL (reference sequence). CDR3 length: 13 amino acids. In DNA form, the CDR3 reads TGTGCCAGCAGCCAAGCAGGGGGGTATGAGCAGTTCTTC. Its protein is CASSQAGGYEQFF.

Concerning this clonotype itself: One end of the junction does not line up with germline, which may come from a read error. This chain links TRBV20-1 with TRBJ1-3; 8 positions match TRBD1. This CDR3 contains 15 residues. The germline gives CDR1 DFQATT, CDR2 SNEGSKA (reference sequence). The CDR3 DNA follows: TGCAGTGCATCCCGGCAGGGGGCGAGAGGAAACAACATATATTTT. Translating it yields CSASRQGARGNNIYF.

This clonotype was seen at least ten times. The chain uses TRBV29-1 and TRBJ1-2; TRBD1 matches at 11 bases. This CDR3 has 16 amino acids. V lost 8 bases, J lost 0 bases, and 11 bases stayed unmatched. Germline lookup yields CDR1 SQVTM and CDR2 ANQGSEA. The CDR3 DNA follows: TGCAGCTCCTCCGGGACAGGGGGTTCAGCTAACTATGGCTACACCTTC. Translating gives CSSSGTGGSANYGYTF.